Here is one T cell receptor (beta chain) with its context. The antigen is undetermined. The data were obtained in a study of cytomegalovirus exposure and HLA in healthy donors. This PCR relied on a set of 60 Vbeta primers and 13 Jbeta primers. Clones were sequenced by immunoSEQ multiplex PCR, and TCRdb holds only the in-frame ones, with some missing. The table has around 170,000 clones, more than 75% seen once. The CDR3 covers 14 residues. Per germline, CDR1 MDHEN and CDR2 SYDVKM. V lost 4 bases to trimming and J lost 3 bases, with 12 bases between them. Study outcomes and limitations: Most of the CMV-associated TCR beta chains (in a later analysis) appeared to be HLA-restricted. Data from an earlier analysis indicated that most TCR beta V segments were productive either about 90% or about 30% of the time.

Each donor's status was that of a healthy bone marrow donor. The rearrangement uses TRBV28 and TRBJ2-5; the D gene is possibly TRBD2 (6 bases). The origin of this receptor is a young woman in good health and CMV-seronegative. The material sequenced was PBMCs. CDR3 sequence: CASSSGLSEETQYF. CDR3 sequence (DNA): TGTGCCAGCAGTTCAGGACTATCGGAAGAGACCCAGTACTTC. The full variable domain, with the rest looked up from reference TRBV28 and TRBJ2-5, is DVKVTQSSRYLVKRTGEKVFLECVQDMDHENMFWYRQDPGLGLRLIYFSYDVKMKEKGDIPEGYSVSREKKERFSLILESASTNQTSMYLCASSSGLSEETQYFGPGTRLLVL.